This is a list of T cell receptor beta chains from one sample in a study of molecular identifiers for immune sequencing clone quantification. TCRdb processed the PCR reads anew with MiXCR; each CDR3 protein has one entry. In the table there are about 640,000 distinct CDR3 sequences, about 20% of which are singletons. Sequenced: naive CD8+ T cells from blood, with Jurkat cell RNA spiked in. The receptors come from a human donor in good health. Some libraries in this study had Jurkat cell RNA spiked in. The CDR3 runs from the conserved cysteine through the conserved F or W. D genes are given only for firm matches. Rows may omit the clone size; those that give it use once, few, many or a size class.

D gene: TRBD2; V gene: TRBV11-2; clone size: many; J gene: TRBJ2-1; CDR3 protein: CASSLAAGAYEQFF; CDR3 DNA: TGTGCCAGCAGCTTAGCAGCGGGAGCTTATGAGCAGTTCTTC
D gene: -; V gene: TRBV11-1; clone size: -; J gene: TRBJ2-7; CDR3 protein: CASSFLASVPYEQYF; CDR3 DNA: TGTGCCAGCAGCTTCTTGGCTAGCGTACCCTACGAGCAGTACTTC
D gene: -; V gene: TRBV7-2; clone size: many; J gene: TRBJ1-1; CDR3 protein: CASSLGGFSTEAFF; CDR3 DNA: TGTGCCAGCAGCTTAGGGGGGTTTAGCACTGAAGCTTTCTTT
D gene: -; V gene: TRBV7-9; clone size: many; J gene: TRBJ2-3; CDR3 protein: CASSLGGRSDTQYF; CDR3 DNA: TGTGCCAGCAGCTTAGGGGGGCGATCAGATACGCAGTATTTT
D gene: -; V gene: TRBV13; clone size: few; J gene: TRBJ1-2; CDR3 protein: CASSLGSMEYGYTF; CDR3 DNA: TGTGCCAGCAGCTTAGGATCGATGGAGTATGGCTACACCTTC
D gene: -; V gene: TRBV19; clone size: -; J gene: TRBJ1-1; CDR3 protein: CASRGYHEAFF; CDR3 DNA: TGTGCCAGTAGAGGGTACCATGAAGCTTTCTTT
D gene: -; V gene: TRBV9; clone size: many; J gene: TRBJ2-6; CDR3 protein: CASSSPTYSGANVLTF; CDR3 DNA: TGTGCCAGCAGCTCCCCGACATACTCTGGGGCCAACGTCCTGACTTTC
D gene: -; V gene: TRBV7-8; clone size: few; J gene: TRBJ1-1; CDR3 protein: CASSLGNRGQWTEAFF; CDR3 DNA: TGTGCCAGCAGCTTAGGTAATCGGGGGCAATGGACTGAAGCTTTCTTT
D gene: -; V gene: TRBV28; clone size: many; J gene: TRBJ1-1; CDR3 protein: CASSFTKWNTEAFF; CDR3 DNA: TGTGCCAGCAGTTTCACCAAATGGAACACTGAAGCTTTCTTT
D gene: -; V gene: TRBV28; clone size: many; J gene: TRBJ2-3; CDR3 protein: CASIPTTRSGSGTQYF; CDR3 DNA: TGTGCCAGCATCCCGACTACCCGGTCGGGGTCCGGTACGCAGTATTTT
D gene: -; V gene: TRBV27; clone size: few; J gene: TRBJ1-5; CDR3 protein: CASSFTTGQNQPQHF; CDR3 DNA: TGTGCCAGCAGTTTTACGACAGGACAGAATCAGCCCCAGCATTTT
D gene: -; V gene: TRBV18; clone size: few; J gene: TRBJ1-1; CDR3 protein: CASSPGLDFNTEAFF; CDR3 DNA: TGTGCCAGCTCACCAGGGCTGGACTTTAACACTGAAGCTTTCTTT
D gene: TRBD2; V gene: TRBV12-3/TRBV12-4; clone size: many; J gene: TRBJ2-7; CDR3 protein: CASSPSGSGGYEQYF; CDR3 DNA: TGTGCCAGCAGTCCGTCCGGTAGCGGGGGGTACGAGCAGTACTTC
D gene: -; V gene: TRBV4-2; clone size: few; J gene: TRBJ2-3; CDR3 protein: CASSQGGLNTDTQYF; CDR3 DNA: TGTGCCAGCAGCCAGGGTGGGTTAAACACAGATACGCAGTATTTT
D gene: TRBD2; V gene: TRBV28; clone size: many; J gene: TRBJ2-5; CDR3 protein: CASSLWTSAGETQYF; CDR3 DNA: TGTGCCAGCAGTTTGTGGACTAGCGCCGGAGAGACCCAGTACTTC
D gene: TRBD2; V gene: TRBV7-9; clone size: many; J gene: TRBJ2-2; CDR3 protein: CASSPSGTRANTGELFF; CDR3 DNA: TGTGCCAGCAGCCCATCCGGGACTAGAGCGAACACCGGGGAGCTGTTTTTT
D gene: -; V gene: TRBV3-1; clone size: -; J gene: TRBJ2-1; CDR3 protein: CASSQAGSQAEQFF; CDR3 DNA: TGTGCCAGCAGCCAGGCCGGGAGTCAGGCCGAGCAGTTCTTC
D gene: -; V gene: TRBV5-1; clone size: many; J gene: TRBJ2-7; CDR3 protein: CASSLAPRDLHYEQYF; CDR3 DNA: TGCGCCAGCAGCTTGGCCCCACGCGATCTCCACTACGAGCAGTACTTC
D gene: TRBD1; V gene: TRBV28; clone size: many; J gene: TRBJ1-5; CDR3 protein: CASSLRGGGSNQPQHF; CDR3 DNA: TGTGCCAGCAGTTTACGAGGGGGCGGGAGCAATCAGCCCCAGCATTTT
D gene: TRBD2; V gene: TRBV5-1; clone size: few; J gene: TRBJ2-1; CDR3 protein: CASSSESGGLAGGQGNEQFF; CDR3 DNA: TGCGCCAGCAGCTCCGAAAGTGGGGGACTAGCGGGAGGGCAAGGTAATGAGCAGTTCTTC
D gene: -; V gene: TRBV4-1; clone size: many; J gene: TRBJ1-5; CDR3 protein: CASSQGPFGQPQHF; CDR3 DNA: TGCGCCAGCAGCCAAGGACCGTTTGGCCAGCCCCAGCATTTT
D gene: -; V gene: TRBV6-5; clone size: many; J gene: TRBJ2-7; CDR3 protein: CASSWEGAKYEQYF; CDR3 DNA: TGTGCCAGCAGTTGGGAGGGGGCGAAGTACGAGCAGTACTTC
D gene: -; V gene: TRBV12-3/TRBV12-4; clone size: few; J gene: TRBJ1-2; CDR3 protein: CASSLYPSARDLDYGYTF; CDR3 DNA: TGTGCCAGCAGTTTATACCCCTCCGCCAGGGACTTGGACTATGGCTACACCTTC